This paragraph covers one T cell receptor (beta chain) sequence. The antigen is unknown. This entry comes from a study of regulatory T cells in long-lasting Graves disease. Investigators prepared the TCR beta libraries by applying iRepertoire HTBI primers and Arm-PCR of CDR3 regions. TCRdb reprocessed the multiplex PCR reads via MiXCR and lists one record per CDR3 protein. The profile shows fewer than 450,000 distinct CDR3 sequences, 14% to 15% of them singletons. General study findings and limits: Persistent Graves' patients showed a TCR diversity that was lower than that of newly diagnosed ones.

Time point: newly diagnosed GD, antithyroid drugs for less than 3 months. Researchers made the TCR library from RNA that was extracted from PBMCs. Peripheral blood, at approximately 9 milliliters, went into EDTA tubes. This CDR3 comprises 13 residues. V dropped 3 bases and J dropped 3 bases, with 8 bases sitting between them. Germline V gene lookup returns CDR1 KGHSH and CDR2 LQKENI. The same sample was also studied in work on T cells in Graves' hyperthyroidism and ophthalmopathy. From that paper: HTBI primers were the set used in a first-round RT-PCR of the TCR CDR3.

The rearrangement links TRBV18 to TRBJ1-1; D is unresolved. The sequencing used peripheral blood mononuclear cells (PBMCs), collected at new diagnosis, from a patient treated with antithyroid drugs. The receptor's source is a woman in her forties with Graves disease. CDR3 DNA sequence: TGTGCCAGCTCACCCGCGGCGGACACTGAAGCTTTCTTT. As protein: CASSPAADTEAFF. The full variable domain, with the rest looked up from reference TRBV18 and TRBJ1-1, is NAGVMQNPRHLVRRRGQEARLRCSPMKGHSHVYWYRQLPEEGLKFMVYLQKENIIDESGMPKERFSAEFPKEGPSILRIQQVVRGDSAAYFCASSPAADTEAFFGQGTRLTVV.